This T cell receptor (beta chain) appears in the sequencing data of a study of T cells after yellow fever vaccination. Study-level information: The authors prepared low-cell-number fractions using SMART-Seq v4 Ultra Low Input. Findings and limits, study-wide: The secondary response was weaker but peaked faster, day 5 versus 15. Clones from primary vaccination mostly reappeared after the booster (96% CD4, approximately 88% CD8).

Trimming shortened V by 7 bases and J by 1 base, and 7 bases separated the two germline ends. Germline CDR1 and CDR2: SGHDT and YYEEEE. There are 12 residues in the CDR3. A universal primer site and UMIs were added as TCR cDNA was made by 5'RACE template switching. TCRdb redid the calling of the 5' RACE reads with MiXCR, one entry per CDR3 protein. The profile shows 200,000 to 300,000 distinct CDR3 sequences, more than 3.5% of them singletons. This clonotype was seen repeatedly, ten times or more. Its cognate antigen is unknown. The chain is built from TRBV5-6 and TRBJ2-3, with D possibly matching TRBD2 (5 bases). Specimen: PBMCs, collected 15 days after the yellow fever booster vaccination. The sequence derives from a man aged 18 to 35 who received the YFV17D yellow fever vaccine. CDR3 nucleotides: TGTGCCAGCTGGCGGGGCACAGATACGCAGTATTTT. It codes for CASWRGTDTQYF.